The rows below give T cell receptor beta chains drawn from one sample of a study of blood T cell repertoires in COVID-19. Produced via immunoSEQ multiplex PCR; TCRdb's table is partial and in-frame only. This sample has about 310,000 clones, with 89% found just once. Sequencing input: PBMCs or T cells enriched from blood (not recorded which). The receptors shown here come from a woman in her thirties or forties who had recovered from COVID-19. CDR3s include the opening cysteine and the closing phenylalanine or tryptophan. The D gene is left open where the match is weak. Clone size appears in some rows only: once, few, many, or a class for an expanded clone.

TRBJ1-2	.	TRBV20-1	.	TGCAGTGCTAGTTCCATGTCCCACTATGGCTACACCTTC	CSASSMSHYGYTF
TRBJ2-7	.	TRBV9	TRBD1	TGTGCCAGCAGCCCCCGGGACAGATCCTACGAGCAGTACTTC	CASSPRDRSYEQYF
TRBJ2-7	.	TRBV19	.	TGTGCCAGTAGTATATCTCACTTTTCCTACGAGCAGTACTTC	CASSISHFSYEQYF
TRBJ2-2	.	TRBV11-1	.	TGTGCCAGCAGCCCAACAAGCACCGGGGAGCTGTTTTTT	CASSPTSTGELFF
TRBJ2-5	.	TRBV24-1	.	TGTGCCACCAGTGAGGGGGGAGGGGGAGCGGGAAACCAAGAGACCCAGTACTTC	CATSEGGGGAGNQETQYF
TRBJ1-4	.	TRBV9	TRBD1	TGTGCCAGCAGCGCCCGACAGGGGTTTGGGGAAAAACTGTTTTTT	CASSARQGFGEKLFF
TRBJ2-2	.	TRBV10-3	TRBD1	TGTGCCATCAGTGAGTCAGGGGGCGGGAACACCGGGGAGCTGTTTTTT	CAISESGGGNTGELFF
TRBJ2-7	once	TRBV6-2/TRBV6-3	TRBD1	TGTGCCAGCAGTAGACAGGGGGCATTTTACGAGCAGTACTTC	CASSRQGAFYEQYF
TRBJ2-7	.	TRBV1	.	TGCACCAGCAGCCAAGCTCCTGCGAGCGGGGGGCTCGCCGACGAGCAGTACTTC	CTSSQAPASGGLADEQYF
TRBJ1-2	.	TRBV19	.	TGTGCCAGTAGTACCAGTCAGGGGCGGCGTGGCTACACCTTC	CASSTSQGRRGYTF
TRBJ2-5	.	TRBV13	.	TGTGCCAGCAGCTTCGCAGGGGGAGGAGAGACCCAGTACTTC	CASSFAGGGETQYF
TRBJ1-6	.	TRBV10-2	TRBD1	TGCGCCAGTAGGACCGGGACAGGGCACTCACCCCTCCACTTT	CASRTGTGHSPLHF
TRBJ1-3	.	TRBV4-1	TRBD1	TGCGCCAGCAGCCTTGGACAGGGCGAAGGAAACACCATATATTTT	CASSLGQGEGNTIYF
TRBJ1-5	.	TRBV19	TRBD1	TGTGCCAGTAGGGACAGGGCCAGCAATCAGCCCCAGCATTTT	CASRDRASNQPQHF
TRBJ2-1	.	TRBV6-4	.	TGTGCCAGCAGTGACGGGTACAGAAAGGATGAGCAGTTCTTC	CASSDGYRKDEQFF
TRBJ1-2	.	TRBV7-9	.	TGTGCCAGCAGCTTAGCGCTGGCAGGCACCTCTGGCTACACCTTC	CASSLALAGTSGYTF
TRBJ1-6	once	TRBV30	.	TGTGCCTGGAGTGGTCAGGGGCGAAATTCACCCCTCCACTTT	CAWSGQGRNSPLHF
TRBJ2-7	.	TRBV9	.	TGTGCCAGCAGCGAACAGGGAGCCTCCTACGAGCAGTACTTC	CASSEQGASYEQYF
TRBJ2-7	.	TRBV18	.	TGTGCCAGCTCATCGGACGACAGGCCATTCTACGAGCAGTACTTC	CASSSDDRPFYEQYF
TRBJ2-7	.	TRBV29-1	TRBD1	TGCAGCGTTGTAGTAGACAGGGTCAACTACGAGCAGTACTTC	CSVVVDRVNYEQYF
TRBJ2-7	.	TRBV12-3/TRBV12-4	.	TGTGCCAGCAGTGACATCTCCTACGAGCAGTACTTC	CASSDISYEQYF
TRBJ2-7	once	TRBV13	.	TGTGCCAGCAGCTTCCTACGGGGGAGGAACTACGAGCAGTACTTC	CASSFLRGRNYEQYF
TRBJ2-7	.	TRBV11-3	.	TGTGCCAGCAGCTTAGCCCTCGGGTTGAACTACGAGCAGTACTTC	CASSLALGLNYEQYF
TRBJ1-2	.	TRBV19	TRBD1	TGTGCCAGTAGTACTGGACAGGGGGGAGTAGTGTATGGCTACACCTTC	CASSTGQGGVVYGYTF
TRBJ2-1	.	TRBV5-4	.	TGTGCCAGCAGCTCCCCCGGGACTTCCCCCTACAATGAGCAGTTCTTC	CASSSPGTSPYNEQFF
TRBJ2-2	.	TRBV6-5	TRBD2	TGTGCCAGCAGTTACCAGCGGGAGATTCCCGGGGAGCTGTTTTTT	CASSYQREIPGELFF
TRBJ1-5	.	TRBV25-1	.	TGTGCCAGCAGTGAGAGTGGTCAGCCCCAGCATTTT	CASSESGQPQHF
TRBJ2-7	once	TRBV7-9	TRBD1	TGTGCCAGCAGACCCGGACAGGGGGCCTACGAGCAGTACTTC	CASRPGQGAYEQYF
TRBJ1-2	.	TRBV5-1	.	TGCGCCAGCAGTCTGGGACCGGGGGACTATGGCTACACCTTC	CASSLGPGDYGYTF
TRBJ2-7	.	TRBV15	.	TGTGCCACCAGCAGAGATCAGGGGGTAGCGGGGCTCGAGCAGTACTTC	CATSRDQGVAGLEQYF
TRBJ2-5	.	TRBV9	TRBD2	TGTGCCAGCAGCCCACGGCTAGCGGATCAAGAGACCCAGTACTTC	CASSPRLADQETQYF
TRBJ1-5	.	TRBV30	.	TGTGCCTGGACCCGTGGAGGGTTCTCTCAGCCCCAGCATTTT	CAWTRGGFSQPQHF